What follows describes a single T cell receptor (beta chain). The sample holds one count of this clone. Its antigen specificity is not known. No clone much larger than this one lies a single base away; base qualities are absent. Library preparation was by the immunoSEQ multiplex PCR assay. Imported from immuneACCESS, the table was reduced by TCRdb to in-frame sequences with V and J called. These copies leave out some clones; in studies compared against another copy, an unresolved V gene accounts for under half, and the cause of the remainder is not known. The sample has more than 550,000 clones on record, 80% to 90% of them singletons. The ten most abundant clones make up under 0.01% of the sample. The sample is drawn from a study of shared T cell receptors in the human thymus (dated by TCRdb to the early 2020s). In terms of the full investigation: The study examined how the human thymus generates shared, self-reactive T-cell receptor alpha chains.

The same data also contributed to another study, on human thymus T cells. Per that second paper: Donors were immunologically healthy infants undergoing open corrective cardiac surgery for congenital heart defects in Finland. Thymus tissue was collected as surgical resects that were removed during corrective cardiac surgery. Both the thymic and the peripheral blood repertoires appeared to show biased V and J gene segment usage. Highly overlapping thymic TCR repertoires among unrelated individuals were reported in the related research. TCR alpha and beta repertoires from roughly 8 infant thymus samples and a few related peripheral blood samples were characterized in the study. Donor ages ranging from about 7 to 250 days were recorded, and 5 to 7 male and a couple of female infants were included in the cohort. Thymocytes were mechanically released from the tissue and were stored as pellets of about 8.5-31 million cells at -70 degrees C. Genomic DNA was extracted from frozen cell pellets with a QIAsymphony instrument. The immunoSEQ multiplex PCR assay was used to amplify the TCRB and TCRAD loci from a standardized quantity of quality-controlled genomic DNA. The amplicons covered the V(D)J region and were long enough to include the CDR3 and to identify the V and J genes. Amplicon sequencing was performed on an Illumina platform through the commercial immunoSEQ service. Primer bias and sequencing errors were corrected using previously described methods, and TCRAD and TCRB definitions followed the IMGT database. The repertoires were analysed using immunoSEQ Analyzer 3.0 and VDJTools for basic statistics, V/J segment usage, diversity estimates, rarefaction and pairwise overlap. Diversity was estimated with Chao1, ChaoE, Efron-Thisted, Shannon and inverse Simpson indices, and also on datasets down-sampled to the smallest sample. Repertoire overlap used strict matching of CDR3 nucleotide sequence, V gene and J gene, with Jaccard-based multidimensional scaling clustering. On average, thymus samples yielded roughly 800,000 unique TCRB clonotypes, whereas blood samples yielded some 80,000.

The sequenced material came from thymocytes. This TCR derives from a boy under three years old with a congenital heart defect. Donor details come from another sample of the same person, matched by shared clones.

The DNA reads as follows: TGTGCCAGCAGCTTAGGGGCCAGGGGAAACGGCGGGAGTTCTGAGCAGTACTTC. It specifies CASSLGARGNGGSSEQYF. The chain is made from TRBV7-9 and TRBJ2-7; the D gene is perhaps TRBD2, on 7 matching bases. CDR1 and CDR2 are read off the germline V gene (reference sequence) as SEHNR and FQNEAQ. The CDR3 spans 18 residues, from the cysteine through the phenylalanine. This entry keeps only the CDR3 DNA: 54 bases, framed from base 1. Trimming at the junction amounts to 1 base on V and 7 bases on J, and the germline ends lie 26 bases apart.